These 14 T cell receptor beta chains came from one sample sequenced in a study of blood T cell repertoires in COVID-19. Assay used: immunoSEQ multiplex PCR; TCRdb lists only in-frame clones, some missing. The table shows about 120,000 clones, with 77% occurring only once. Sequences were obtained from peripheral blood. Source of these receptors: a human donor in a cohort sampled during active COVID-19.

The rearrangement uses TRBV28 and TRBJ2-1, with unresolved D. Per the germline V gene, CDR1 is MDHEN and CDR2 is SYDVKM. This CDR3 comprises 13 residues. Trimming took 5 bases from V and 4 from J, leaving 9 bases between them. In DNA, the CDR3 is TGTGCCAGCAGTCCCCAACAATACAATGAGCAGTTCTTC. This gives the protein CASSPQQYNEQFF.

This sequence joins TRBV10-1 and TRBJ2-7, with 12 bases aligning to TRBD2. Unmatched junction bases numbered 11, after V lost 7 bases and J lost 1 base. Germline values: CDR1 WNHNN, CDR2 SYGVQD (reference sequence). The CDR3 runs to 17 residues. The CDR3 reads CASKRASGRARSYEQYF. CDR3 sequence (DNA): TGCGCCAGCAAAAGGGCTAGCGGGAGGGCCCGATCCTACGAGCAGTACTTC.

This sequence joins TRBV4-1 and TRBJ2-4; D may be TRBD1 (6 bases). The V gene's germline CDR1 is MGHRA and CDR2 YSYEKL. V was pared by 1 base and J by 2 bases, with 9 bases between. CDR3 size: 15 residues. CDR3 loop: CASSQAGVPKNIQYF. The DNA for the CDR3 is TGCGCCAGCAGCCAAGCAGGGGTCCCCAAAAACATTCAGTACTTC.

This clone was counted once. The chain links TRBV6-2 or TRBV6-3 to TRBJ2-7; 8 nucleotides align to TRBD1. The germline CDR1 and CDR2 sequences are MNHEY and SVGEGT. V lost 2 bases, J lost 3 bases, and 3 bases stayed unmatched. CDR3 length: 14 residues. The CDR3 loop is CASSYVGTGYEQYF. DNA for the CDR3: TGTGCCAGCAGTTACGTCGGGACAGGCTACGAGCAGTACTTC.

The chain links TRBV11-2 to TRBJ1-2; 10 nucleotides align to TRBD1. This CDR3 spans 18 amino acids. V gave up 6 bases and J gave up 5 bases; unmatched junction bases: 18. Germline lookup yields CDR1 SGHAT and CDR2 FQNNGV. CDR3: CASRSLSGTGAVLYGYTF. The CDR3 coding sequence is TGTGCCAGCAGATCCCTATCCGGGACAGGGGCGGTCCTTTATGGCTACACCTTC.

The rearrangement uses TRBV6-5 and TRBJ2-7; 7 nucleotides agree with TRBD1. Germline V gene lookup returns CDR1 MNHEY and CDR2 SVGAGI. CDR3 length: 11 residues. Trimming took 10 bases from V and 3 from J; bases not matched to a gene: 3. The CDR3: CATDRNYEQYF. The CDR3 DNA sequence: TGTGCCACGGACAGGAACTACGAGCAGTACTTC.

The chain combines TRBV30 with TRBJ1-2; perhaps TRBD1 as D (6 bases). The CDR3 is 16 residues long. The germline V gene encodes CDR1 GTSNPN and CDR2 SVGIG (reference sequence). The V end was cut by 0 bases, the J end by 3 bases, with 17 bases between. The CDR3 loop is CAWSVHPGQTHYGYTF. For the CDR3, the DNA is TGTGCCTGGAGTGTTCACCCCGGACAGACCCACTATGGCTACACCTTC.

The chain has TRBV30 and TRBJ1-2, with D possibly matching TRBD1 (5 bases). Trimming pared 2 bases from V and 5 bases from J, leaving 9 bases between. Germline V gene sequence: CDR1 GTSNPN, CDR2 SVGIG (reference sequence). There are 12 residues in the CDR3. The CDR3 reads CAWSRGSYGYTF. CDR3 bases: TGTGCCTGGAGTCGGGGGTCTTATGGCTACACCTTC.

This chain joins TRBV18 and TRBJ2-5, with D perhaps matching TRBD2 (6 bases). The V end lost 0 bases, the J end lost 4 bases, and 12 bases lay between the germline ends. The CDR3 has 15 residues. Germline V gives CDR1 KGHSH, CDR2 LQKENI. The CDR3 protein is CASSPPEGPRETQYF. CDR3 bases: TGTGCCAGCTCACCACCGGAGGGGCCCCGAGAGACCCAGTACTTC.

V usage is TRBV7-9 and J usage is TRBJ2-3, with TRBD2 matching 7 bases. This CDR3 has 14 amino acids. V shed 5 bases, J shed 3 bases, and the junction held 5 bases outside the gene matches. Germline CDR1 SEHNR, CDR2 FQNEAQ (reference sequence). CDR3 residues: CASSQRGGTDTQYF. CDR3 sequence (DNA): TGTGCCAGCAGCCAACGGGGAGGGACAGATACGCAGTATTTT.

The V and J genes are TRBV7-9 and TRBJ2-2, with 11 bases that match TRBD2. Germline CDR1 and CDR2: SEHNR and FQNEAQ (reference sequence). The CDR3 is made up of 15 amino acids. The junction had 5 bases not matched to a gene; V was cut back by 6 bases and J by 5 bases. The DNA of the CDR3 is TGTGCCAGCAGTTTGACTAGCGGGAAAACCGGGGAGCTGTTTTTT. This encodes CASSLTSGKTGELFF.

This clone was seen more than once but under ten times. The sample holds other DNA sequences that translate to the same CDR3. This chain joins TRBV5-1 and TRBJ2-7, with D possibly matching TRBD1 (5 bases). V gave up 3 bases and J gave up 3 bases, with 7 bases separating them. Germline-derived CDR1 and CDR2 are SGHRS and YFSETQ. The CDR3 extends over 12 amino acids. CDR3 residues: CASSSDSYEQYF. The CDR3 DNA reads as TGCGCCAGCAGCTCCGACAGCTACGAGCAGTACTTC.

This clone has a single count. The chain couples TRBV6-1 to TRBJ2-7; perhaps TRBD2 as D (6 bases). The germline CDR1 and CDR2 sequences are MNHNS and SASEGT. Trimming stripped 2 bases from V and 6 bases from J, with 11 bases between. This CDR3 is 13 amino acids long. CDR3 coding DNA: TGTGCCAGCAGTGAATCACCCGGGAGCGAGCAGTACTTC. This encodes CASSESPGSEQYF.

The chain links TRBV5-4 to TRBJ1-4; 7 nucleotides match TRBD1. Germline V gene lookup returns CDR1 SGHNT and CDR2 YYREEE (reference sequence). The CDR3 totals 14 residues. Germline trimming cut 5 bases from V and 0 bases from J; bases unmatched to any gene: 1. DNA of the CDR3: TGTGCCAGCAGAGGGGGCCCAACTAATGAAAAACTGTTTTTT. Translating it yields CASRGGPTNEKLFF.